This paragraph covers one TCR beta chain sequence. Antigen unknown. This record comes from a study of early stage breast cancer tumors. Findings and limits, study-wide: Blood repertoires resembled normal breast more than tumor.

The V gene end was trimmed by 4 bases and the J gene end by 5 bases; junction bases not matched to a gene: 12. This CDR3 has 17 residues. Per the germline V gene, CDR1 is MGHRA and CDR2 is YSYEKL. Using immunoSEQ multiplex PCR, the repertoire was profiled, and TCRdb retains in-frame clones only, with some absent. This table has under 20,000 clones, 65% to 85% appearing once. The chain recombines TRBV4-1 with TRBJ1-1; TRBD1 matches at 11 bases. Sequenced sample: blood. The origin of this receptor is a person between 70 and 80 years old with breast cancer. CDR3 sequence: CASSPSGTGGFGTEAFF. Written as DNA, the CDR3 is TGCGCCAGCAGCCCATCCGGGACAGGGGGTTTTGGAACTGAAGCTTTCTTT.